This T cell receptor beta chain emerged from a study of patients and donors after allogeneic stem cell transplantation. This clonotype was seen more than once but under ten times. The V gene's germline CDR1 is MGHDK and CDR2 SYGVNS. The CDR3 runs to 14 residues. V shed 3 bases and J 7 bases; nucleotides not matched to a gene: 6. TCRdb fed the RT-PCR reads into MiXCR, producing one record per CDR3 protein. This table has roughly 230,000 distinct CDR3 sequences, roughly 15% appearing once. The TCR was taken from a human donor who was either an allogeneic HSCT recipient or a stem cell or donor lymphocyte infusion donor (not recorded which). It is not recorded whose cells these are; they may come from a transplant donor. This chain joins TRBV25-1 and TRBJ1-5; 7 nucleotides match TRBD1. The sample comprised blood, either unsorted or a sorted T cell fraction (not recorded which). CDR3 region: CASSDRDSGQPQHF. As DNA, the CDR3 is TGTGCCAGCAGTGACCGGGACAGCGGACAGCCCCAGCATTTT.